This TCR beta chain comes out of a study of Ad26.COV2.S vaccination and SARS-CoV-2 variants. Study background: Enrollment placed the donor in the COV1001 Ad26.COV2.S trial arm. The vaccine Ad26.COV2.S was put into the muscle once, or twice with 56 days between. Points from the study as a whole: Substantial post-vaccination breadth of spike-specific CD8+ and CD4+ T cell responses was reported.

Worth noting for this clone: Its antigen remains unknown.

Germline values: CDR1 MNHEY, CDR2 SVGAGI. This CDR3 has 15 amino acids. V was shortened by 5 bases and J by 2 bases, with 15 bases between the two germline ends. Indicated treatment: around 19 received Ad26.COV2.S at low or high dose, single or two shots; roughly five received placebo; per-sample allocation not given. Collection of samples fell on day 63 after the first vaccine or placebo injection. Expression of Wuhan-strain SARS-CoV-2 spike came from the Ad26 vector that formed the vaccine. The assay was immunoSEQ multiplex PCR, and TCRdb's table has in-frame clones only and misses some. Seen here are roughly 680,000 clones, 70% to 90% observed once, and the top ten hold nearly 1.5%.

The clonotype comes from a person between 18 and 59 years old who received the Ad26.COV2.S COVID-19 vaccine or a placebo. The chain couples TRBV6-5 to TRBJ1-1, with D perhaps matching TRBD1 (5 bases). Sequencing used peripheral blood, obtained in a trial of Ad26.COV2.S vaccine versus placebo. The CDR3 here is CASSRSTAINTEAFF. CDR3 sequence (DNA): TGTGCCAGCAGTCGTTCGACAGCTATCAACACTGAAGCTTTCTTT.